These T cell receptor beta chains were read from a single sample in a study of human thymus T cells. The repertoire was sequenced with immunoSEQ multiplex PCR; TCRdb's copy has only in-frame clones and lacks some. The table lists fewer than 85,000 clones, over 85% of them singletons. The material sequenced was thymus tissue. Receptors originate from a girl in the first two years of life with a congenital heart defect but otherwise immunologically healthy. CDR3s include the opening cysteine and the closing phenylalanine or tryptophan. A D gene is named only where the DNA matches it firmly. Clone sizes are given selectively: once, few, many, or a class where the clone is expanded.

v_call	j_call	d_call	clone_size	cdr3_aa	cdr3_nt
TRBV5-4	TRBJ2-1	TRBD2	NA	CASSPGTSGRPIQNEQFF	TGTGCCAGCAGCCCCGGGACTAGCGGGAGGCCAATCCAGAATGAGCAGTTCTTC
TRBV28	TRBJ1-2	NA	NA	CASSLKANYGYTF	TGTGCCAGCAGTTTAAAGGCTAACTATGGCTACACCTTC
TRBV15	TRBJ2-2	NA	NA	CATSRDAANTGELFF	TGTGCCACCAGCAGAGATGCAGCGAACACCGGGGAGCTGTTTTTT
TRBV4-2	TRBJ1-1	TRBD1	NA	CASSRGGTGTDTEAFF	TGTGCCAGCAGCCGGGGGGGGACAGGGACGGACACTGAAGCTTTCTTT
TRBV7-6	TRBJ2-3	NA	NA	CASSLATEVWGTDTQYF	TGTGCCAGCAGCTTAGCAACCGAAGTGTGGGGCACAGATACGCAGTATTTT
TRBV7-9	TRBJ1-5	NA	NA	CASSLVVGTTGSSNQPQHF	TGTGCCAGCAGCTTAGTCGTGGGAACAACAGGGAGCAGCAATCAGCCCCAGCATTTT
TRBV6-1	TRBJ2-7	NA	NA	CASSDRLDSYEQYF	TGTGCCAGCAGTGATCGGCTAGATTCCTACGAGCAGTACTTC
TRBV15	TRBJ2-2	TRBD2	NA	CATSTPAGTSGRSGYTGELFF	TGTGCCACCAGCACACCCGCCGGGACTAGCGGGAGGAGTGGGTACACCGGGGAGCTGTTTTTT
TRBV10-3	TRBJ2-3	NA	once	CAIRSPDLGTDTQYF	TGTGCCATCAGATCACCCGACCTAGGCACAGATACGCAGTATTTT
TRBV6-1	TRBJ1-2	NA	NA	CASSERLSGYTF	TGTGCCAGCAGTGAACGACTATCAGGCTACACCTTC
TRBV4-3	TRBJ2-2	TRBD2	NA	CASSLGTSGRGELFF	TGCGCCAGCAGCCTTGGGACTAGCGGGAGAGGGGAGCTGTTTTTT
TRBV7-9	TRBJ1-1	NA	once	CASSPEQGEDTEAFF	TGTGCCAGCAGCCCGGAACAGGGCGAGGACACTGAAGCTTTCTTT
TRBV27	TRBJ1-1	NA	NA	CASRRPDPNTEAFF	TGTGCCAGCAGACGTCCGGACCCGAACACTGAAGCTTTCTTT
TRBV7-2	TRBJ2-7	TRBD2	NA	CASSFSGRAYEQYF	TGTGCCAGCAGCTTTAGCGGGAGGGCCTACGAGCAGTACTTC
TRBV27	TRBJ2-1	TRBD1	NA	CASRPKGTGGNEQFF	TGTGCCAGCAGGCCAAAGGGGACAGGAGGCAATGAGCAGTTCTTC
TRBV27	TRBJ1-1	NA	NA	CASRGQGFDTEAFF	TGTGCCAGCAGGGGCCAAGGGTTTGACACTGAAGCTTTCTTT
TRBV7-8	TRBJ2-2	TRBD2	once	CASSLRLAGGRDTGELFF	TGTGCCAGCAGCTTAAGGCTAGCGGGAGGGCGGGACACCGGGGAGCTGTTTTTT
TRBV2	TRBJ2-2	NA	NA	CASAPRFGQGRESGELFF	TGTGCCAGCGCCCCCCGATTTGGGCAGGGGCGCGAATCCGGGGAGCTGTTTTTT
TRBV5-1	TRBJ2-7	TRBD2	NA	CASSPPGGVEGQYF	TGCGCCAGCAGCCCGCCGGGGGGGGTAGAAGGGCAGTACTTC
TRBV7-9	TRBJ1-1	NA	NA	CASSSEIYTEAFF	TGTGCCAGCAGCTCCGAGATTTACACTGAAGCTTTCTTT
TRBV4-1	TRBJ2-7	NA	NA	CASSQGDRFGNEQYF	TGCGCCAGCAGCCAAGGTGACAGGTTTGGAAACGAGCAGTACTTC
TRBV30	TRBJ1-5	NA	NA	CAWSVWAVRDGQPQHF	TGTGCCTGGAGTGTATGGGCGGTCAGGGACGGGCAGCCCCAGCATTTT
TRBV30	TRBJ1-1	NA	few	CASGGGPIPGGAFF	TGTGCCTCTGGAGGGGGGCCCATCCCAGGAGGAGCTTTCTTT
TRBV11-2	TRBJ2-3	TRBD1	NA	CASSSADTTGNTDTQYF	TGTGCCAGCAGCTCCGCAGATACGACAGGGAACACAGATACGCAGTATTTT
TRBV27	TRBJ2-3	TRBD2	NA	CASRSPTSGRASHVPDTQYF	TGTGCCAGCAGAAGCCCCACTAGCGGGAGGGCCAGTCACGTCCCAGATACGCAGTATTTT
TRBV19	TRBJ2-1	NA	NA	CASRSLGDRSGRYLPAYNEQFF	TGTGCCAGTAGAAGTCTTGGAGATCGAAGCGGGCGCTACCTCCCGGCCTACAATGAGCAGTTCTTC
TRBV10-3	TRBJ1-2	TRBD1	NA	CAISRWGQGFGGYTF	TGTGCCATCAGCCGCTGGGGACAGGGGTTCGGTGGCTACACCTTC
TRBV27	TRBJ2-7	TRBD1	NA	CASSLKTGLYEQYF	TGTGCCAGCAGTTTAAAGACAGGGCTCTACGAGCAGTACTTC
TRBV14	TRBJ2-2	TRBD1	once	CASSQGSDRGSVEFTGELFF	TGTGCCAGCAGCCAAGGAAGCGACAGGGGGTCAGTAGAGTTCACCGGGGAGCTGTTTTTT
TRBV7-3	TRBJ2-3	NA	NA	CASSLWDSTDTQYF	TGTGCCAGCAGCCTTTGGGACAGCACAGATACGCAGTATTTT
TRBV5-5	TRBJ2-7	TRBD2	NA	CASSLSGGSSYEQYF	TGTGCCAGCAGCCTTAGCGGGGGCTCCTCCTACGAGCAGTACTTC
TRBV2	TRBJ1-2	NA	NA	CASSESPEYTF	TGTGCCAGCAGTGAATCCCCTGAGTACACCTTC
TRBV18	TRBJ2-3	NA	once	CASSSRQVSTDTQYF	TGTGCCAGCTCATCTCGACAGGTTAGCACAGATACGCAGTATTTT
TRBV19	TRBJ2-3	TRBD1	NA	CASRVGQGMNTQYF	TGTGCCAGTAGAGTGGGACAGGGGATGAATACGCAGTATTTT
TRBV5-6	TRBJ2-7	NA	once	CASSLRSPLGEQYF	TGTGCCAGCAGCTTGCGGAGCCCGCTTGGAGAGCAGTACTTC
TRBV14	TRBJ2-1	TRBD2	NA	CASSPRTSGNNEQFF	TGTGCCAGCAGCCCAAGGACTAGCGGAAACAATGAGCAGTTCTTC
TRBV27	TRBJ2-2	TRBD2	NA	CASSQGGRGRVGRELFF	TGTGCCAGCAGCCAGGGGGGGCGCGGGAGGGTCGGTCGGGAGCTGTTTTTT
TRBV30	TRBJ2-3	NA	NA	CAWSENQGASTDTQYF	TGTGCCTGGAGTGAAAACCAAGGGGCTAGCACAGATACGCAGTATTTT
TRBV4-2	TRBJ2-7	TRBD2	NA	CASSQDPEREPYEQYF	TGTGCCAGCAGCCAAGATCCCGAGCGGGAGCCCTACGAGCAGTACTTC
TRBV7-2	TRBJ2-1	NA	NA	CASSSAFGENNEQFF	TGTGCCAGCAGCTCCGCGTTTGGCGAAAACAATGAGCAGTTCTTC
TRBV7-8	TRBJ1-1	NA	NA	CASSLVGGEAFF	TGTGCCAGCAGCTTGGTCGGCGGTGAAGCTTTCTTT
TRBV25-1	TRBJ1-1	NA	NA	CASSGSKAFF	TGTGCCAGCAGTGGGAGTAAAGCTTTCTTT
TRBV5-1	TRBJ1-4	NA	NA	CASSYDRTATNEKLFF	TGCGCCAGCAGCTACGACAGGACCGCAACTAATGAAAAACTGTTTTTT
TRBV18	TRBJ1-2	NA	NA	CASSPGEQNRIYGYTF	TGTGCCAGCTCACCCGGCGAACAGAACAGGATCTATGGCTACACCTTC
TRBV11-2	TRBJ2-1	NA	NA	CASSLQPWGCQFF	TGTGCCAGCAGCTTACAGCCTTGGGGGTGTCAGTTCTTC
TRBV5-1	TRBJ2-4	NA	NA	CASSLAALAKNIQYF	TGCGCCAGCAGCTTGGCTGCCCTAGCCAAAAACATTCAGTACTTC
TRBV28	TRBJ1-3	NA	NA	CASSFPRDSGNTIYF	TGTGCCAGCAGTTTCCCGCGGGACTCTGGAAACACCATATATTTT
TRBV29-1	TRBJ2-3	NA	NA	CSVEGSFPAASTDTQYF	TGCAGCGTTGAAGGCAGTTTCCCTGCTGCTAGCACAGATACGCAGTATTTT
TRBV5-1	TRBJ1-4	NA	NA	CASSLRSANEKLFF	TGCGCCAGCAGCTTGAGGAGCGCCAATGAAAAACTGTTTTTT
TRBV7-6	TRBJ2-7	NA	NA	CASSLSIGPGGPYEQYF	TGTGCCAGCAGCTTAAGTATAGGGCCAGGCGGACCCTACGAGCAGTACTTC
TRBV7-9	TRBJ2-7	NA	NA	CASSLRQDTYEQYF	TGTGCCAGCAGCTTAAGGCAGGACACCTACGAGCAGTACTTC
TRBV27	TRBJ2-2	NA	NA	CASSFSANTGELFF	TGTGCCAGCAGTTTCTCGGCGAACACCGGGGAGCTGTTTTTT
TRBV4-1	TRBJ2-2	NA	NA	CASSHPLGTPGELFF	TGCGCCAGCAGCCATCCCCTTGGAACCCCCGGGGAGCTGTTTTTT